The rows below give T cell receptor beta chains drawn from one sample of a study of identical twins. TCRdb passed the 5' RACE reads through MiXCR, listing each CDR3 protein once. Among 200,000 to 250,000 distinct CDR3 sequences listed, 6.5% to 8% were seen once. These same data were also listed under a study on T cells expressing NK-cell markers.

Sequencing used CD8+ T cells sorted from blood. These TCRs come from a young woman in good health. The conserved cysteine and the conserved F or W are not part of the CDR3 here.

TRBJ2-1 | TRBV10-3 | AISESKRGVYNERF
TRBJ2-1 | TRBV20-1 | SAKGGNEQF
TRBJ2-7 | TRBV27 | ASSVSAGTVSYEQY
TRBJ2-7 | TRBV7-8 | ASSLYQGVGYEQY
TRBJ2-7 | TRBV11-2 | ASSPRSGGLLYEQY
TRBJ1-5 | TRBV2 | ASSDGQPQH
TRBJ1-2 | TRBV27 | ASSEQGTGYGYT
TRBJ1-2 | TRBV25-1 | ASSEPEGYGYT
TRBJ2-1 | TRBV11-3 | ASSGGTVSYNEQF
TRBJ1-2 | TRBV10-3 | AISESAVEANYGYT
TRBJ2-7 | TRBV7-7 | ASSYRETYEQY
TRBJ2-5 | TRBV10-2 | ASILGVGVGETQY
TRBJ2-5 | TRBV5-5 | ASRAVSYQETQY
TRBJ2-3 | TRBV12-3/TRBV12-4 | ASSFTEETDTQY
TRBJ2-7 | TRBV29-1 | SVEGLSGKGHEQY
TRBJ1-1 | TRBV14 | ASSQKGHLEAF
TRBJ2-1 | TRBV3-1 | ASSQDLSVSGGAPKEQF
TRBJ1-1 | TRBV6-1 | ASTQNRDGNTEAF
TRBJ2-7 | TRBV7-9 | ASSLMIDEQY
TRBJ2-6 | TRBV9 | ASSVDRGLLTGANVLT
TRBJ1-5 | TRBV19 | ASRTGGANNQPQH
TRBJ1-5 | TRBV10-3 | AISSFNQPQH
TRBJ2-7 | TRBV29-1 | SVEGGNSYEQY
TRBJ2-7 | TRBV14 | ASSGGLHYEQY
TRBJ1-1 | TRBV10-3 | AISEDSGTEAF
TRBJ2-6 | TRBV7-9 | ASSLAYSGANVLT
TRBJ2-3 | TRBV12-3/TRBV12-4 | ASSPIAGPPTTDTQY
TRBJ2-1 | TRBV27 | ASRGLASSYNEQF
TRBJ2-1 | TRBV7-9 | ASSPPHNEQF
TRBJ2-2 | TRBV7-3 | ASSFTEPGSGPGSLPPTGELF
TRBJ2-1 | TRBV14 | ASSQLDEQF
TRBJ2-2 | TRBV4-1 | ASSPPGGLDTGELF
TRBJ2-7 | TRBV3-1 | ASSQGLGGLNEQY
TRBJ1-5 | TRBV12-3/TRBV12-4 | ASTMGGPPGAQH
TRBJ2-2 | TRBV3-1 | ASSQKLAPGELF
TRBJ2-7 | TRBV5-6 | ASSWGRYEQY
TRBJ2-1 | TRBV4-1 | ASSPGTNNEQF
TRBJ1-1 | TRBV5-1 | ASSLTWVGNTEAF
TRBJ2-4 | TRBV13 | ASSHSGIQY
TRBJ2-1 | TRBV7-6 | ASSSPTRTGYNEQF
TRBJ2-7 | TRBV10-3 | AISDSGTGGHEQY
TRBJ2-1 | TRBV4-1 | ASSQIMDRYNEQF
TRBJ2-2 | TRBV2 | ANGQGQATGELF
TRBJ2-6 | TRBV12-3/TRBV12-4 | ASSAAGPGANVLT
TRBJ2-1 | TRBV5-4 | ASSNRDREQF
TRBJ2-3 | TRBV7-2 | ASSFASGRAFDTQY
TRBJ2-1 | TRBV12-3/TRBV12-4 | ASSSRNEQF
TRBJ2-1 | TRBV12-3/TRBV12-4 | ASNERNRAEQF
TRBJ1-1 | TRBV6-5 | ASSYTGTEAF
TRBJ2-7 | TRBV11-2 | ASSLDRGPSYEQY
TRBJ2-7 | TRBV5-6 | ASSFRTGGYEQY